This T cell receptor beta chain was sequenced during a study of CD8+ T cells in alopecia areata. Turning to the study itself: Percent of scalp involved defined treated patients' severity scores.

CDR3 length: 13 residues. Unmatched junction bases numbered 2, after V lost 2 bases and J lost 7 bases. The germline CDR1 and CDR2 sequences are MDHEN and SYDVKM. Sequencing used cDNA as its template, made by extracting RNA and reverse transcribing it. This table comes from immunoSEQ multiplex PCR, and its TCRdb copy is limited to in-frame clones, with some not included. The sample gives some 170,000 clones, about 61% of which show up once; 16% is in the top ten. Study conclusions and caveats: Sequencing of scalp samples also captures resident alphabeta T cells of normal skin.

A word on this clone: Its antigen is unidentified.

Documented treatment: oral pan-JAK inhibitor, 5-10 mg twice daily. The sequencing used CD4+ T cells sorted from blood, collected around week 55, from a patient treated with tofacitinib. The receptor was derived from a human donor with alopecia areata. The V gene is TRBV28, the J gene TRBJ1-2, with TRBD1 identical over 9 bases. Written as DNA, the CDR3 is TGTGCCAGCAGTTTACTGACAGGGGGTGGCTACACCTTC. It encodes CASSLLTGGGYTF.